A few counts support the clone carrying this T cell receptor (beta chain). PCR amplification relied on 60 Vbeta primers (plus 13 Jbeta primers). Profiling relied on immunoSEQ multiplex PCR, and the TCRdb table lists in-frame clones only, not all of them. The sample shows 65,000 to 90,000 clones, 60% to 80% of them seen only once. The data originate from a study of cytomegalovirus exposure and HLA in healthy donors. Study-wide background: Unique TCR beta sequences numbering approximately 120 million came from around 180 million T cells in an earlier analysis. Most donors, less than 85% of 398 genotyped, fell in the Caucasian-associated ancestry cluster.

Trimming cost V 0 bases and J 3 bases, with 21 bases left between them. Looked up from germline, CDR1 is ENHRY and CDR2 is SYGVKD. The CDR3 is 19 residues long. This receptor was identified in a woman aged 40 to 50 in good health and CMV-seropositive. The chain couples TRBV10-3 to TRBJ1-5, with D maybe TRBD1 (6 bases). The sequencing sample was made of PBMCs. This chain's CDR3 is CAISESLPIQGADNQPQHF. Here the CDR3 DNA reads TGTGCCATCAGTGAGTCCCTCCCTATACAGGGAGCGGACAATCAGCCCCAGCATTTT.